The 2 T cell receptor beta chains listed next were all sequenced from one sample in a study of Ad26.COV2.S vaccination and SARS-CoV-2 variants. Assay: immunoSEQ multiplex PCR; the TCRdb copy retains only in-frame clones and omits some. Among approximately 340,000 clones listed, under 95% were seen once. The sequenced sample was peripheral blood, obtained after recovery from COVID-19. The receptors here all came from a human donor who had recovered from COVID-19.

The V gene is TRBV14, the J gene TRBJ2-1, with 8 bases identical to TRBD2. Per the germline V gene, CDR1 is SGHDN and CDR2 is FVKESK. With V trimmed by 6 bases and J by 4 bases, 5 bases remained unmatched. This CDR3 has 14 residues. The CDR3: CASRGAGAYNEQFF. CDR3 coding DNA: TGTGCCAGCAGGGGAGCGGGAGCATACAATGAGCAGTTCTTC. The full variable domain, with the rest looked up from reference TRBV14 and TRBJ2-1, is EAGVTQFPSHSVIEKGQTVTLRCDPISGHDNLYWYRRVMGKEIKFLLHFVKESKQDESGMPNNRFLAERTGGTYSTLKVQPAELEDSGVYFCASRGAGAYNEQFFGPGTRLTVL.

CDR3 protein: CASSPGGISNQPQHF. CDR3 nucleotides: TGTGCCAGCTCACCAGGGGGTATCAGCAATCAGCCCCAGCATTTT. This chain connects TRBV18 to TRBJ1-5, with a possible D match to TRBD1 (5 bases). V was shortened by 2 bases and J by 1 base, with 9 bases between the two germline ends. The germline CDR1 and CDR2 sequences are KGHSH and LQKENI. The CDR3 loop spans 15 amino acids. Full variable domain (remainder filled in from reference TRBV18 and TRBJ1-5): NAGVMQNPRHLVRRRGQEARLRCSPMKGHSHVYWYRQLPEEGLKFMVYLQKENIIDESGMPKERFSAEFPKEGPSILRIQQVVRGDSAAYFCASSPGGISNQPQHFGDGTRLSIL.